This passage covers 13 T cell receptor beta chains from one sample sequenced in a study of regulatory T cells in long-lasting Graves disease. For TCR beta, libraries came from iRepertoire HTBI primers and Arm-PCR of CDR3 regions. From the multiplex PCR reads, TCRdb called clonotypes with MiXCR, one entry per CDR3 protein. The data hold approximately 230,000 distinct CDR3 sequences, with approximately 20% observed a single time. Described time point: newly diagnosed GD, antithyroid drugs for less than 3 months. TCR sequences were obtained from RNA taken from PBMCs. The source material was peripheral blood mononuclear cells (PBMCs), sampled at new diagnosis, from a patient treated with antithyroid drugs. The receptors derive from a female donor with Graves disease.

This clonotype occurred many times. The chain has TRBV20-1 and TRBJ2-1, with no clear D. The V and J ends lost 5 bases and 0 bases respectively, with 11 bases between them. The CDR3 sequence is 14 residues long. Germline values: CDR1 DFQATT, CDR2 SNEGSKA (reference sequence). The DNA of the CDR3 is TGCAGTGCTGGGCGTGGAGTCTCCTACAATGAGCAGTTCTTC. As protein: CSAGRGVSYNEQFF.

The V gene is TRBV27, the J gene TRBJ1-1; 10 nucleotides line up with TRBD1. The CDR3 runs 15 residues. J gave up 1 base and V 2 bases, and 1 base lay outside the gene matches. Per germline, CDR1 MNHEY and CDR2 SMNVEV (reference sequence). This CDR3 is CASSLGTGANTEAFF. CDR3 nucleotide sequence: TGTGCCAGCAGTTTAGGGACAGGGGCGAACACTGAAGCTTTCTTT.

The table lists this clonotype with many counts. The chain links TRBV28 to TRBJ2-1; 10 bases line up with TRBD2. The germline V gene encodes CDR1 MDHEN and CDR2 SYDVKM. The ends lost 6 bases at V and 9 bases at J; junction bases unmatched: 8. The CDR3 has 14 amino acids. The CDR3: CASSQGPSGSEQFF. The CDR3, as DNA: TGTGCCAGCAGCCAGGGACCTAGCGGGAGTGAGCAGTTCTTC.

As to this clonotype: A read error may explain this, as a much larger clone is one base away. This rearrangement joins TRBV9 to TRBJ2-1, with 8 bases identical to TRBD1. Germline V CDR1 and CDR2: SGDLS, YYNGEE. This CDR3 comprises 12 residues. Here the CDR3 DNA reads TGTACCAGCAGGGGGACAGGCAATGAGCAGTTCTTC. Protein: CTSRGTGNEQFF.

There are many counts of this clonotype. This sequence joins TRBV15 and TRBJ2-3; no definite D call. Trimming took off 4 bases at V and 4 bases at J, with 12 bases between the two ends. The germline V gene encodes CDR1 LNHNV and CDR2 YYDKDF (reference sequence). This CDR3 is 14 amino acids long. The CDR3 loop reads CATSITPVADTQYF. CDR3 sequence (DNA): TGTGCCACCAGCATCACCCCGGTGGCAGATACGCAGTATTTT.

The table lists this clonotype with many counts. V gene TRBV30 combines with J gene TRBJ1-1, with a possible D match to TRBD1 (6 bases). Germline V gene sequence: CDR1 GTSNPN, CDR2 SVGIG (reference sequence). The CDR3 loop spans 14 amino acids. V was pared by 4 bases and J by 4 bases, with 16 bases between. This CDR3 reads CAWKQGWGATEAFF. The DNA of the CDR3 is TGTGCCTGGAAACAGGGTTGGGGGGCCACTGAAGCTTTCTTT.

This clonotype has ten or more counts. The chain combines TRBV6-1 with TRBJ1-3, with a possible D match to TRBD1 (5 bases). This CDR3 region has 15 residues. CDR1 is MNHNS and CDR2 is SASEGT in the germline V gene. With 8 bases removed from V and 4 bases from J, the gap between germline ends came to 18 bases. CDR3 nucleotides: TGTGCCAGCTCAAGCGTGGGGCTTGGGGGAAACACCATATATTTT. Translating gives CASSSVGLGGNTIYF.

This rearrangement joins TRBV28 to TRBJ2-2; 7 bases map to TRBD1. Unmatched junction bases numbered 7, after V lost 3 bases and J lost 3 bases. This CDR3 has 16 amino acids. Germline loops: CDR1 MDHEN, CDR2 SYDVKM. Here the CDR3 reads CASSFRRDSYTGELFF. The DNA of the CDR3 is TGTGCCAGCAGTTTCCGTCGGGACAGCTACACCGGGGAGCTGTTTTTT.

A remark on this clonotype: Relative to the germline gene, one junction end is altered; a read error may explain this. V gene TRBV4-2 combines with J gene TRBJ2-7; D may be TRBD1 (5 bases). Per germline, CDR1 LGHNA and CDR2 YNFKEQ. The CDR3 has 16 residues. Here the CDR3 reads CASSQADSQNSHEQYF. The CDR3 bases are TGTGCCAGCAGCCAAGCCGACAGCCAAAACTCCCACGAGCAGTACTTC.

This clonotype was recorded many times. V gene TRBV7-2 combines with J gene TRBJ2-1; 8 bases align to TRBD2. Germline values: CDR1 SGHTA, CDR2 FQGNSA. V shed 5 bases, J shed 0 bases, and the junction held 3 bases outside the gene matches. CDR3 size: 15 residues. The CDR3 DNA is TGTGCCAGCAGCCCCGGGAGGGCCTCCTACAATGAGCAGTTCTTC. Encoded protein: CASSPGRASYNEQFF.

The chain uses TRBV3-1 and TRBJ2-7, with 7 positions matching TRBD2. V gave up 1 base and J gave up 0 bases; unmatched junction bases: 12. CDR1 and CDR2 (germline): LGHDT, YNNKEL (reference sequence). The CDR3 contains 18 residues. This chain's CDR3 is CASSQASILARSSYEQYF. Written as DNA, the CDR3 is TGTGCCAGCAGCCAAGCCTCGATACTAGCGCGGAGCTCCTACGAGCAGTACTTC.

This clonotype has at least ten counts. The chain joins TRBV7-8 to TRBJ1-5; perhaps TRBD1 as D (5 bases). CDR3 size: 16 residues. Germline assignment: CDR1 SGHVS and CDR2 FQNEAQ. Trimming removed 2 bases at V and 5 bases at J, with 16 bases between. CDR3 residues: CASSLRVGPGDQPQHF. CDR3 sequence (DNA): TGTGCCAGCAGCTTAAGGGTCGGACCGGGGGATCAGCCCCAGCATTTT.

At least ten counts were recorded for this clonotype. The chain employs TRBV6-1 and TRBJ2-3; 9 bases align to TRBD2. The germline V gene encodes CDR1 MNHNS and CDR2 SASEGT. Trimming cost V 4 bases and J 5 bases; bases outside gene matches: 13. There are 17 residues in the CDR3. CDR3 protein: CASSVGRVSGSGDTQYF. The CDR3 nucleotides are TGTGCCAGCAGTGTAGGTAGGGTTAGCGGGAGTGGAGATACGCAGTATTTT.